A selection of T cell receptor beta chains follows, all from one sample in a study of cytomegalovirus exposure and HLA in healthy donors. This table comes from immunoSEQ multiplex PCR, and its TCRdb copy is limited to in-frame clones, with some not included. The data contain about 180,000 clones, approximately 80% of them singletons. Sample: PBMCs. The receptors stem from a girl aged 10-17 years in good health and CMV-seropositive. The CDR3 runs from the conserved cysteine through the conserved F or W. A D gene is named only where the DNA matches it firmly. Clone size is not always given. Where it is, it says once, few, many or a class for expanded clones.

>once|-|TRBV7-6|TRBJ1-1
CASSRQVPRDTEAFF
TGTGCCAGCAGCAGACAGGTCCCCCGGGACACTGAAGCTTTCTTT
>-|-|TRBV6-6|TRBJ2-7
CASGLGRYEQYF
TGTGCCAGCGGCCTCGGGAGATACGAGCAGTACTTC
>-|-|TRBV18|TRBJ2-2
CASSPLRTDRFTGELFF
TGTGCCAGCTCTCCTCTACGGACAGACCGGTTCACCGGGGAGCTGTTTTTT
>-|TRBD2|TRBV28|TRBJ2-7
CASSSPSSGRTNEQYF
TGTGCCAGCAGTTCCCCTTCTAGCGGGAGGACAAACGAGCAGTACTTC
>-|TRBD2|TRBV7-6|TRBJ2-2
CASSAGLGNTGELFF
TGTGCCAGCAGCGCCGGACTAGGGAACACCGGGGAGCTGTTTTTT
>-|-|TRBV15|TRBJ2-2
CATSRDSYTGELFF
TGTGCCACCAGCAGGGACAGCTACACCGGGGAGCTGTTTTTT
>-|TRBD2|TRBV27|TRBJ2-1
CASSLAGAYNEQFF
TGTGCCAGCAGTTTAGCGGGAGCCTACAATGAGCAGTTCTTC
>few|-|TRBV7-2|TRBJ2-6
CASSYQGPGANVLTF
TGTGCCAGCAGCTATCAGGGGCCTGGGGCCAACGTCCTGACTTTC
>few|TRBD2|TRBV7-9|TRBJ2-1
CASSLVLAGNEQFF
TGTGCCAGCAGCTTAGTGCTAGCGGGAAATGAGCAGTTCTTC
>-|-|TRBV27|TRBJ2-7
CASSVINRDEQYF
TGTGCCAGCAGTGTCATCAACAGGGACGAGCAGTACTTC
>-|-|TRBV6-1|TRBJ2-2
CASSEVRVGTGELFF
TGTGCCAGCAGTGAAGTCAGGGTGGGGACCGGGGAGCTGTTTTTT
>-|-|TRBV5-1|TRBJ2-7
CASSNRGEQYF
TGCGCCAGCAGCAACCGGGGGGAGCAGTACTTC
>-|-|TRBV7-2|TRBJ2-5
CASRKLGETQYF
TGTGCCAGCAGAAAACTGGGCGAGACCCAGTACTTC
>-|TRBD2|TRBV7-2|TRBJ2-5
CASSWGTSGRGETQYF
TGTGCCAGCAGCTGGGGGACTAGCGGGAGAGGAGAGACCCAGTACTTC
>-|TRBD1|TRBV5-5|TRBJ2-7
CASSFPGQGYYEQYF
TGTGCCAGCAGCTTCCCGGGACAGGGTTACTACGAGCAGTACTTC
>-|-|TRBV29-1|TRBJ1-3
CSVVLASSGNTIYF
TGCAGCGTTGTTCTCGCCAGCTCTGGAAACACCATATATTTT
>-|TRBD2|TRBV7-9|TRBJ2-1
CASSSMGLAGGPVVEQFF
TGTGCCAGCAGCTCTATGGGACTAGCGGGAGGGCCGGTGGTTGAGCAGTTCTTC
>-|-|TRBV14|TRBJ2-3
CASSQNPGDTQYF
TGTGCCAGCAGCCAAAATCCGGGAGATACGCAGTATTTT
>-|TRBD2|TRBV2|TRBJ2-2
CASSGLAANTGELFF
TGTGCCAGCAGTGGACTAGCGGCGAACACCGGGGAGCTGTTTTTT
>-|-|TRBV5-4|TRBJ2-7
CASSFAGEQYF
TGTGCCAGCAGCTTCGCGGGGGAGCAGTACTTC
>few|TRBD1|TRBV7-2|TRBJ2-7
CASSAGQGFGEQYF
TGTGCCAGCAGCGCGGGACAGGGCTTCGGTGAGCAGTACTTC
>-|TRBD2|TRBV29-1|TRBJ2-1
CSVRFTTVGGPGYNEQFF
TGCAGCGTTAGGTTTACTACAGTGGGAGGGCCCGGCTACAATGAGCAGTTCTTC
>-|TRBD1|TRBV10-3|TRBJ1-1
CAISKESFTGGAPEAFF
TGTGCCATCAGTAAGGAGTCGTTTACAGGGGGCGCTCCTGAAGCTTTCTTT
>-|TRBD1|TRBV25-1|TRBJ2-1
CASSESRTGGGDGQFF
TGTGCCAGCAGTGAATCTAGGACAGGGGGCGGAGATGGGCAGTTCTTC
>once|TRBD1|TRBV7-9|TRBJ2-5
CASSLGTALIQETQYF
TGTGCCAGCAGCCTAGGGACAGCCTTAATCCAAGAGACCCAGTACTTC
>-|-|TRBV29-1|TRBJ1-3
CSVEDRGVSDNTIYF
TGCAGCGTTGAAGATCGGGGTGTCTCCGATAACACCATATATTTT
>-|-|TRBV28|TRBJ1-1
CASSLDTDLNTEAFF
TGTGCCAGCAGTCTCGACACCGATCTGAACACTGAAGCTTTCTTT
>-|-|TRBV5-1|TRBJ1-1
CASGGFGAMDTEAFF
TGCGCCAGCGGGGGGTTTGGGGCGATGGACACTGAAGCTTTCTTT
>-|TRBD2|TRBV4-2|TRBJ2-1
CASSQQGLADYNEQFF
TGTGCCAGCAGCCAACAGGGACTAGCGGACTACAATGAGCAGTTCTTC
>-|TRBD2|TRBV19|TRBJ2-3
CASSRTASGRRNDTQYF
TGTGCCAGTAGTAGAACGGCTAGCGGGAGGAGGAATGATACGCAGTATTTT
>-|-|TRBV7-9|TRBJ1-2
CASSFEPGVHGYTF
TGTGCCAGCAGCTTCGAGCCAGGGGTCCATGGCTACACCTTC
>-|-|TRBV5-6|TRBJ2-3
CASSQEGSTDTQYF
TGTGCCAGCAGTCAGGAGGGGAGTACAGATACGCAGTATTTT
>-|-|TRBV5-1|TRBJ2-3
CASSPMIAGDSDTQYF
TGCGCCAGCAGCCCTATGATAGCCGGAGACTCAGATACGCAGTATTTT
>-|-|TRBV5-4|TRBJ2-1
CASSFLRLSDEQFF
TGTGCCAGCAGCTTTCTACGATTGAGCGATGAGCAGTTCTTC
>-|-|TRBV2|TRBJ2-7
CASSVSPSYEQYF
TGTGCCAGCAGTGTCAGTCCCTCCTACGAGCAGTACTTC
>-|TRBD2|TRBV11-1|TRBJ2-3
CASSFGAGGRKTDTQYF
TGTGCCAGCAGCTTTGGGGCTGGCGGGAGAAAGACAGATACGCAGTATTTT
>-|-|TRBV19|TRBJ1-1
CASSIVVGLDTEAFF
TGTGCCAGTAGTATAGTGGTAGGACTGGACACTGAAGCTTTCTTT
>-|TRBD1|TRBV19|TRBJ2-7
CASSFTGTAYYEQYF
TGTGCCAGTAGTTTTACCGGGACAGCGTACTACGAGCAGTACTTC
>-|TRBD1|TRBV5-6|TRBJ2-3
CASSFSTGWTDTQYF
TGTGCCAGCAGCTTCTCGACAGGGTGGACAGATACGCAGTATTTT
>-|TRBD2|TRBV4-3|TRBJ2-7
CASSRVAGAVEQYF
TGCGCCAGCAGCCGAGTAGCGGGAGCGGTCGAGCAGTACTTC
>-|-|TRBV10-3|TRBJ1-2
CAISEFQGFHYGYTF
TGTGCCATCAGTGAGTTTCAGGGATTCCACTATGGCTACACCTTC